The rows below give T cell receptor beta chains drawn from one sample of a study of blood T cells in healthy people across ages. TCRdb reanalysed the 5' RACE reads using MiXCR and keeps one entry per CDR3 protein. The sample includes 700,000 to 800,000 distinct CDR3 sequences, 35% to 45% of them seen just once. The sample taken for sequencing was blood. These receptors came from a woman in her fifties or sixties in good health. Both conserved end residues are part of each CDR3. A D gene is named only where the DNA matches it firmly. A clone size is listed for some rows: how often the clone was seen (once, few, many), or a class if it is expanded.

14,TRBJ2-1,TRBD1,TRBV7-3,-,TGTGCCAGCGGCAAACAGGGGGCCGACAATGAGCAGTTCTTC,CASGKQGADNEQFF
17,TRBJ2-5,TRBD2,TRBV4-2,-,TGTGCCAGCAGTCCACGTTGCCCGGGGGGGCCCGGAGAGACCCAGTACTTC,CASSPRCPGGPGETQYF
18,TRBJ1-1,TRBD1,TRBV5-1,few,TGCGCCAGCAGCTTGGTCTACGGGACAGGTCGAGGAGACACTGAAGCTTTCTTT,CASSLVYGTGRGDTEAFF
16,TRBJ2-5,-,TRBV5-6,-,TGTGCCAGCAGCTTGGTGACAGTGAGGTATCAAGAGACCCAGTACTTC,CASSLVTVRYQETQYF
16,TRBJ2-6,-,TRBV7-3,few,TGTGCCAGCACCCCGGGGGCTCTCTCTGGGGCCAACGTCCTGACTTTC,CASTPGALSGANVLTF
11,TRBJ2-7,-,TRBV30,few,TGTGCCGGGAGTCTCGACTACGAGCAGTACTTC,CAGSLDYEQYF
14,TRBJ2-5,TRBD2,TRBV7-2,-,TGTGCCGGCAGCACCAGCGGGAGGGTGGAGACCCAGTACTTC,CAGSTSGRVETQYF
12,TRBJ1-2,-,TRBV29-1,-,TGCAGCGTTGATGTAGGAGCGTATGGCTACACCTTC,CSVDVGAYGYTF
13,TRBJ1-2,-,TRBV6-2/TRBV6-3,few,TGTGCCAGCAGCCAAAGGTCAGGCTATGGCTACACCTTC,CASSQRSGYGYTF
15,TRBJ2-7,TRBD1,TRBV20-1,few,TGCAGTGCTAGAGATGCGGACAGGGTCTTCCACGAGCAGTACTTC,CSARDADRVFHEQYF
15,TRBJ2-5,TRBD1,TRBV5-1,few,TGCGCCAGCAGAACCGGGACAGCGAACCAAGAGACCCAGTACTTC,CASRTGTANQETQYF
13,TRBJ1-5,-,TRBV29-1,once,TGCAGCGTAGAGTTGTACCCGAATCAGCCCCAGCATTTT,CSVELYPNQPQHF
12,TRBJ2-5,-,TRBV29-1,-,TGCAGCGTTCTGGACGGCGCGGAGACCCAGTACTTC,CSVLDGAETQYF
15,TRBJ2-1,-,TRBV20-1,-,TGCGGTGCTAGAGATTTCGAGAAGGTATCCGATGAGCAGTTCTTC,CGARDFEKVSDEQFF
15,TRBJ2-1,TRBD1,TRBV20-1,-,TGCAGTGCTAGAGGCCGGGACAGTTATTGGAATGAGCAGTTCTTC,CSARGRDSYWNEQFF
15,TRBJ2-1,-,TRBV25-1,few,TGTGCCAGCAGTGAATTGGGGGATAACCACAATGAGCAGTTCTTC,CASSELGDNHNEQFF
15,TRBJ2-5,TRBD2,TRBV2,-,TGTGCCAGCAGTGGTCGACTAGCGGCCCAAGAGACCCAGTACTTC,CASSGRLAAQETQYF
16,TRBJ2-4,TRBD2,TRBV7-2,many,TGTGCCAGCAGTTATGATGCGGGAGAAGGAAAAAACATTCAGTACTTC,CASSYDAGEGKNIQYF
14,TRBJ2-7,-,TRBV7-2,many,TGTGCCAGCAGCTCCTTGATTGGCCCCTACGAGCAGTACTTC,CASSSLIGPYEQYF
15,TRBJ2-2,TRBD1,TRBV10-3,few,TGTGCCATCAGGGGGGACAGACCGAACACCGGGGAGCTGTTTTTT,CAIRGDRPNTGELFF
15,TRBJ2-3,TRBD2,TRBV9,few,TGTGCCAGCAGCGGAAGACTAGCGGGAGAGGATACGCAGTATTTT,CASSGRLAGEDTQYF
11,TRBJ1-2,-,TRBV7-9,many,TGTGCCAGCAGCCGGGACTATGGCTACACCTTC,CASSRDYGYTF
14,TRBJ1-1,-,TRBV29-1,-,TGCAGCGTTACTGGTGGATGGGGTGCTACTGAAGCTTTCTTT,CSVTGGWGATEAFF
16,TRBJ2-7,TRBD2,TRBV28,few,TGTGCCAGCAGCCCTCCGGGACTAGCGGGCTACTACGAGCAGTACTTC,CASSPPGLAGYYEQYF
13,TRBJ1-1,-,TRBV6-1,-,TGTGCCAGCACTATAACAGGGAACACTGAAGCTTTCTTT,CASTITGNTEAFF
14,TRBJ2-7,-,TRBV20-1,-,TGCAGTGCTAGAGATCGGGCAGGGGCCCTCCGCCAGTACTTC,CSARDRAGALRQYF
13,TRBJ2-2,-,TRBV14,-,TGTGCCAGCAGCCCTCAAAGCACCGGGGAGCTGTTTTTT,CASSPQSTGELFF
15,TRBJ2-3,TRBD2,TRBV12-3/TRBV12-4,few,TGTGCCAGCAGTTTACGGGGGGGGTTTACAGATACGCAGTATTTT,CASSLRGGFTDTQYF
15,TRBJ1-6,TRBD1,TRBV20-1,few,TGCAGTGCTAGAGATTGGACAGGAGATAATTCACCCCTCCACTTT,CSARDWTGDNSPLHF
12,TRBJ2-7,-,TRBV6-2/TRBV6-3,many,TGTGCCAGCATGGAGCCTCTCTACGAGCAGTACTTC,CASMEPLYEQYF
16,TRBJ2-5,-,TRBV9,-,TGTGCCAGCAGCGTAGCCTTCCAGGGAGTGGAGGAGACCCAGTACTTC,CASSVAFQGVEETQYF
13,TRBJ2-7,-,TRBV6-2/TRBV6-3,few,TGTGCCAGCAGGAGACACGGCTCCCACGAGCAGTACTTC,CASRRHGSHEQYF
14,TRBJ2-1,TRBD2,TRBV6-6,-,TGTGCCACCTCCCCAGGGACTAGAAATAATGAGCAGTTCTTC,CATSPGTRNNEQFF
15,TRBJ2-1,-,TRBV4-3,few,TGCGCCAGCAGCCCCCAAAGCGAAGGGGTCAATGAGCAGTTCTTC,CASSPQSEGVNEQFF
11,TRBJ1-2,-,TRBV27,-,TGTGCCAGCGGGTCTGGCTATGGCTACACCTTC,CASGSGYGYTF
17,TRBJ2-5,TRBD1,TRBV28,-,TGTGCCAGCAGTTTCGTCTCGGACAGGGGGCCTCGAGAGACCCAGTACTTC,CASSFVSDRGPRETQYF
13,TRBJ1-5,-,TRBV12-3/TRBV12-4,-,TGTGCCAGCAGTTTTATGAGTTTACAGCCCCAGCATTTT,CASSFMSLQPQHF
11,TRBJ1-1,-,TRBV5-1,-,TGCGCCAGCTTGGAGGGGGCTGAAGCTTTCTTT,CASLEGAEAFF
16,TRBJ2-7,-,TRBV7-9,-,TGTGCCAGCAGCCTAATAGAGGTCCCCCGCTCCTACGAGCAGTACTTC,CASSLIEVPRSYEQYF
17,TRBJ2-3,-,TRBV7-3,-,TGTGCCAGCAGCTTAACCCCGACAGAAACTAGCACAGATACGCAGTATTTT,CASSLTPTETSTDTQYF
14,TRBJ1-1,TRBD1,TRBV10-3,few,TGTGCCATCAGTGGGACAGGGTCTCTCGCTGAAGCTTTCTTT,CAISGTGSLAEAFF
13,TRBJ2-3,-,TRBV30,-,TGTGCCTGGAGGTTGGGGGGTGCAGATACGCAGTATTTT,CAWRLGGADTQYF
15,TRBJ2-7,-,TRBV7-2,-,TGTGCCAGCAGCCCGTCCCGTAGCTCCTCCTACGAGCAGTACTTC,CASSPSRSSSYEQYF
14,TRBJ1-2,-,TRBV29-1,few,TGCAGCGTTGAACTCAGAGGAAATAGCTATGGCTACACCTTC,CSVELRGNSYGYTF
12,TRBJ1-2,-,TRBV20-1,-,TGCAGTGCTGCCCAGGGGTCGGATGGCTACACCTTC,CSAAQGSDGYTF
15,TRBJ2-5,TRBD2,TRBV2,few,TGTGCCAGCAGTCGAGCGGGGGGATCCGGAGAGACCCAGTACTTC,CASSRAGGSGETQYF
15,TRBJ2-7,TRBD2,TRBV3-1,-,TGTGCCAGCAGCCAAGCGTCAGCGGGGCTCTACGAGCAGTACTTC,CASSQASAGLYEQYF
14,TRBJ2-7,TRBD2,TRBV7-2,-,TGTGCCAGCAGCGTCGAAGCGGGAGGCTACGAGCAGTACTTC,CASSVEAGGYEQYF
14,TRBJ2-3,TRBD2,TRBV9,-,TGTGCCAGCAGTACTAGCGGGACCACAGATACGCAGTATTTT,CASSTSGTTDTQYF
14,TRBJ2-3,-,TRBV3-1,few,TGTGCCAGCAGCCAAGTATTTAACACAGATACGCAGTATTTT,CASSQVFNTDTQYF
17,TRBJ2-7,TRBD1,TRBV27,few,TGTGCCAGCAGTCCCTATCCTATTGGACAGGGGGCTCAAGAGCAGTACTTC,CASSPYPIGQGAQEQYF
13,TRBJ1-2,-,TRBV11-2,few,TGTGCCAGCAGCCCGGGACACGTCGTGGGCTACACCTTC,CASSPGHVVGYTF
14,TRBJ1-3,-,TRBV20-1,-,TGCAGTGCTAGAGATATGGGCCCTGGGGACACCATATATTTT,CSARDMGPGDTIYF
11,TRBJ2-1,-,TRBV25-1,few,TGTGCCAGCGCCAGGGCGAATGAGCAGTTCTTC,CASARANEQFF
16,TRBJ2-1,TRBD2,TRBV7-7,few,TGTGCCAGCAGCGACGGACTAGCGGGGGGTAGGGGTGAGCAGTTCTTC,CASSDGLAGGRGEQFF
18,TRBJ2-5,TRBD2,TRBV6-2/TRBV6-3,few,TGTGCCAGCAGTCGCCAGCGGGGGGGAACCCTGTACCAAGAGACCCAGTACTTC,CASSRQRGGTLYQETQYF
16,TRBJ2-1,TRBD2,TRBV9,many,TGTGCCAGCACCGAAAGCGGGACGTATGGATTGGATGAGCAGTTCTTC,CASTESGTYGLDEQFF
16,TRBJ2-1,TRBD2,TRBV20-1,few,TGCAGTGCTAGAGATTTTATAAGCGGGAGGTACAATGAGCAGTTCTTC,CSARDFISGRYNEQFF
16,TRBJ2-1,TRBD2,TRBV6-6,few,TGTGCCAGCAGAAAACAGTCGCAAGCGGGAGGCAATGAGCAGTTCTTC,CASRKQSQAGGNEQFF
14,TRBJ1-2,-,TRBV4-3,-,TGCGCCAGCAGCCAATTAGGGACAAACTATGGCTACACCTTC,CASSQLGTNYGYTF